The source of this TCR beta chain is a study of Ad26.COV2.S vaccination and SARS-CoV-2 variants. On the study more broadly: Once, or twice with 56 days between doses, Ad26.COV2.S was given intramuscularly.

CDR1 is SNHLY and CDR2 is FYNNEI in the germline V gene. The CDR3 sequence is 15 residues long. V shed 4 bases and J shed 0 bases, with 7 bases lying between them. As for treatment: roughly 18 received Ad26.COV2.S at low or high dose, single or two shots; 5 received placebo; per-sample allocation not given. On day 63 after the first injection, vaccine and placebo recipients gave samples. This vaccine is an Ad26 vector that expresses the Wuhan-strain SARS-CoV-2 spike. Sequencing was performed with immunoSEQ multiplex PCR; in TCRdb, only in-frame clones are kept and a portion is missing. The sample yields about half a million clones, roughly nine tenths seen once.

This chain links TRBV2 with TRBJ1-6; D ambiguous. The material sequenced was peripheral blood, taken in a trial of Ad26.COV2.S vaccine versus placebo. The sequence was collected from a person aged 18-65 years who received the Ad26.COV2.S COVID-19 vaccine or a placebo. The CDR3 nucleotides are TGTGCCAGCAGTGTAACCTACTCCTATAATTCACCCCTCCACTTT. It specifies CASSVTYSYNSPLHF.